This TCR beta chain stems from a study of CD8 T cells in ankylosing spondylitis. Findings of the study overall: Relatively rare in peripheral blood, disease-linked clones were also CD8+. Both synovial fluid and blood in reactive arthritis had previously been reported to carry some motif variants. Among TCR beta sequences, a motif of eight or nine highly homologous variants appeared characteristic of ankylosing spondylitis blood. There was reportedly significant enrichment of clones that were disease-linked in matched ankylosing spondylitis synovial fluid.

Looked up from germline, CDR1 is LNHNV and CDR2 is YYDKDF (reference sequence). The CDR3 covers 15 residues. Construction of TCR beta libraries was performed using quantitative 5'-RACE with molecular barcodes. TCRdb passed the 5' RACE reads through MiXCR, listing each CDR3 protein once. Of more than 400,000 distinct CDR3 sequences listed, about 5.2% are singletons. This clonotype was counted many times. Its antigen is not known. Its ends do not fully match the called genes, so a read error is possible. The source of this sequence is a male donor with ankylosing spondylitis. The chain combines TRBV15 with TRBJ1-2, with D unresolved. The sample was blood, either unsorted or a sorted T cell fraction (not recorded which). CDR3 sequence reads: CATSRGVNANYGFTF. CDR3 sequence (DNA): TGTGCCACCAGCAGAGGCGTTAACGCTAACTATGGCTTCACCTTC.